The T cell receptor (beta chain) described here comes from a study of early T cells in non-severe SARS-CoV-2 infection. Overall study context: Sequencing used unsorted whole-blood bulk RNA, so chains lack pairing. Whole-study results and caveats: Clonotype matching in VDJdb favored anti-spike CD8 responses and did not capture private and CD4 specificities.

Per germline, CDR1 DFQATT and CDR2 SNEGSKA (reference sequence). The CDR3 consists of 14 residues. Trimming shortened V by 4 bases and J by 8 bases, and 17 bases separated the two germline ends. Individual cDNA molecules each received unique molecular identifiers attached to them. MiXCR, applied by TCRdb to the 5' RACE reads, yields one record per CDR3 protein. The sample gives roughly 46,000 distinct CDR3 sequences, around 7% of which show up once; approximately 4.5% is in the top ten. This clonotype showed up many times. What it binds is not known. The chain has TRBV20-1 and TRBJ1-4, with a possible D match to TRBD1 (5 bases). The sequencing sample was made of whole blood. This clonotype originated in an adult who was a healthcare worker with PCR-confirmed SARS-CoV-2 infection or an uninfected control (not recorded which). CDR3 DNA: TGCAGTGCTACCCCTCCCTGGGGGGAAGAAAAACTGTTTTTT. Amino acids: CSATPPWGEEKLFF.